This T cell receptor beta chain was recovered during a study of siplizumab effects on memory and regulatory T cells (dated 2019 in TCRdb). As for the study more broadly: The study examined how the anti-CD2 antibody siplizumab affects alloreactive T-cell subsets in allogeneic mixed lymphocyte reactions built from human PBMCs. Overall study results and their limits: The cumulative frequency of alloreactive sequences that could be traced back to unstimulated CD4+ memory T cells was significantly reduced by siplizumab. Roughly 80-97% of proliferating CD4+ or CD8+ clones could not be assigned a naive or memory phenotype. Among mappable alloreactive CD4+ clones, the Treg-derived fraction averaged about 75% with siplizumab versus 25% to 30% in control reactions. No functional confirmation was obtained for the suppressive function of proliferating Tregs from siplizumab cultures. Because sequences at frequencies below about 10^-5 were poorly captured, only a minor fraction of alloreactive clones could be mapped back to unstimulated subsets. Unstimulated naive T cells appeared to be more diverse than memory T cells, and naive cells seemed to make a substantial contribution to the alloresponse.

V is clipped by 0 bases and J by 5 bases, and the sequence between their germline boundaries is 5 bases long. The germline V gene gives CDR1 as SNHLY and CDR2 as FYNNEI. Taken from cysteine to phenylalanine, the CDR3 has 13 residues. Just CDR3 DNA is preserved here, 39 bases in frame from base 1. As to this clone: It lacks a known antigen. Qualities for individual bases were not recorded, and no much larger clone is one base off.

Sorted unstimulated T cells and proliferating T cells recovered from mixed lymphocyte reactions were subjected to TCRbeta CDR3 sequencing. Fresh whole blood from 9 to 11 HLA-typed healthy donors was used to isolate PBMCs. To map where alloreactive clones came from, CD4+ regulatory T cells in the unstimulated state were FACS-sorted. Library preparation was by the immunoSEQ multiplex PCR assay. About 10^5 TCR templates per sample were assayed by the deep sequencing platform. Genomic DNA extracted from sorted T cells was used for TCRbeta CDR3 sequencing. The paper's processing steps were these. The R programming language was used for clonal analysis of TCRbeta CDR3 data. Unstimulated samples were compared with post-reaction CFSE-low samples to define alloreactive CD4+ and CD8+ clones. Alloreactive CD4+ clones were assigned to regulatory or non-regulatory origin by matching sequences to sorted unstimulated Treg and non-Treg repertoires. In TCRdb, the immuneACCESS table is reduced to in-frame sequences with V and J assigned. These tables do not hold every clone; where another copy was compared, an unresolved V gene accounts for under half, and the others remain unexplained. Clonal size and the V and J genes are those of that table, whereas D and trimming came from the DNA. This sample holds more than 95,000 clones; approximately 93% were observed only once. Clones ranked in the top ten supply around 0.62% of the sample.

The origin of this receptor is a human donor in good health. Specimen: Tregs sorted from blood. The chain is assembled from TRBV2 and TRBJ2-1; the D gene cannot be resolved reliably. The DNA sequence follows: TGTGCCAGCAGTGAAGCGCTTCACAATGAGCAGTTCTTC. This sequence encodes CASSEALHNEQFF.